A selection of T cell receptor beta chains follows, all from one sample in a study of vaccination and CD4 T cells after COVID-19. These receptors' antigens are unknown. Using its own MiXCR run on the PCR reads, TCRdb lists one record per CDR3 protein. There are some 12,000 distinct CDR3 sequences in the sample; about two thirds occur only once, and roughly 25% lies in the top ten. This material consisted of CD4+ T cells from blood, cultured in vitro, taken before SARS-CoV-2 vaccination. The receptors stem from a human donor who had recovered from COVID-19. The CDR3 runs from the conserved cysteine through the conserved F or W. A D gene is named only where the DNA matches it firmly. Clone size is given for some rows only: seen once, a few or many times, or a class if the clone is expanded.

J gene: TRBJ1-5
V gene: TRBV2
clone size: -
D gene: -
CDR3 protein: CASSRGGNQPQHF
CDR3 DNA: TGTGCCAGCTCCCGGGGTGGCAATCAGCCCCAGCATTTT

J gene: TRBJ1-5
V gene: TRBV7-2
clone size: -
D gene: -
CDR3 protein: CASSPGGGNQPQHF
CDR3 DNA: TGTGCCAGCAGCCCCGGGGGAGGCAATCAGCCCCAGCATTTT

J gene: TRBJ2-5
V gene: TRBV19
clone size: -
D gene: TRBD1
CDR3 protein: CASSIPGQGGGGETQYF
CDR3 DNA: TGTGCCAGTAGTATCCCCGGACAGGGCGGAGGGGGAGAGACCCAGTACTTC

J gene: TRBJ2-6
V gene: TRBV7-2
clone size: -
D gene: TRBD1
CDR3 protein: CASSSTPGTGGSGANVLTF
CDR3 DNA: TGTGCCAGCAGCTCGACCCCCGGGACAGGGGGGTCTGGGGCCAACGTCCTGACTTTC

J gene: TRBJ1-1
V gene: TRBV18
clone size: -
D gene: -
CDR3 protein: CASTEGASMNTEAFF
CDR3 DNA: TGTGCCAGCACCGAAGGGGCTTCCATGAACACTGAAGCTTTCTTT

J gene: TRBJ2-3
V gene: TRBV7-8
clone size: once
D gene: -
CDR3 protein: CASTKDLRIFTDTQYF
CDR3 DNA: TGTGCCAGTACAAAGGATCTTCGGATATTCACAGATACGCAGTATTTT

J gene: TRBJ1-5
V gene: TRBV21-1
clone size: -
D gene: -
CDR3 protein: CASSKFPVAGANQPQHF
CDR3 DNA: TGTGCCAGCAGCAAATTCCCAGTCGCAGGAGCGAATCAGCCCCAGCATTTT

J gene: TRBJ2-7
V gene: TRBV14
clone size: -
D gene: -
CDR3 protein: CASSLTRSKWASYEQYF
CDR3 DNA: TGTGCCAGCAGCCTCACTAGGTCCAAATGGGCCTCCTACGAGCAGTACTTC

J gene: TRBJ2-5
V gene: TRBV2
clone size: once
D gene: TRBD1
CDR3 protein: CASHAGRARGRETQYF
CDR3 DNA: TGTGCCAGCCACGCTGGCCGGGCCAGGGGGCGGGAGACCCAGTACTTC

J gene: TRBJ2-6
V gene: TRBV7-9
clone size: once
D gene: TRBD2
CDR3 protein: CASSLLGMASGSSGANVLTF
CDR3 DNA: TGTGCCAGCAGCTTGCTGGGTATGGCTAGCGGGAGCTCTGGGGCCAACGTCCTGACTTTC

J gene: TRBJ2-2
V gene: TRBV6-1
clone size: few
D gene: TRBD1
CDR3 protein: CASRAGTGITGELFF
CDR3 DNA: TGTGCCAGCAGAGCCGGGACAGGGATCACCGGGGAGCTGTTTTTT

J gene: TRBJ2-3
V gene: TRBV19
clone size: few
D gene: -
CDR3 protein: CASSHTDTQYF
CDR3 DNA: TGTGCCAGTAGTCACACAGATACGCAGTATTTT

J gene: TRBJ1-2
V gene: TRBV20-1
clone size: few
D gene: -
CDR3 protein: CSAQQGVLYGYTF
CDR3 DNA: TGCAGTGCTCAACAGGGCGTCCTCTATGGCTACACCTTC

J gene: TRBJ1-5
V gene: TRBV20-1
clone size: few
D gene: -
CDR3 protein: CSASGGAADQPQHF
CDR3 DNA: TGCAGTGCTAGTGGAGGGGCAGCAGATCAGCCCCAGCATTTT

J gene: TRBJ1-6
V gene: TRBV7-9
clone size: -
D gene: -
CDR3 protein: CASSLGQGSYNSPLHF
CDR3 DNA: TGTGCCAGCAGCTTAGGTCAGGGATCCTATAATTCACCCCTCCACTTT

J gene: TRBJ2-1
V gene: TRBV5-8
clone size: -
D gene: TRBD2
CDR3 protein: CASPRGTGASSGSPDEQFF
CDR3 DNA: TGTGCCAGCCCCCGGGGAACAGGGGCCTCTAGCGGGAGTCCTGATGAGCAGTTCTTC

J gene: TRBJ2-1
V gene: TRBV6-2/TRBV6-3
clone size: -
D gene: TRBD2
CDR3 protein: CASSLAGVIYNEQFF
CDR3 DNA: TGTGCCAGCAGTCTAGCGGGAGTCATCTACAATGAGCAGTTCTTC

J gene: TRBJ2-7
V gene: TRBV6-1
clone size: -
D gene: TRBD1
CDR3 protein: CASSGRDRGNEQYF
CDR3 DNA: TGTGCCAGCAGTGGTCGGGACAGGGGCAACGAGCAGTACTTC

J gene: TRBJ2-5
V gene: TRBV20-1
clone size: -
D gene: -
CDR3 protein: CSARVVPQETQYF
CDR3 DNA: TGCAGTGCTAGAGTTGTACCGCAAGAGACCCAGTACTTC

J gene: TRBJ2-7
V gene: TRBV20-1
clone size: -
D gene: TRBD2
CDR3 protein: CSASSAGGPSYEQYF
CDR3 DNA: TGCAGTGCTAGCTCCGCGGGAGGGCCTTCCTACGAGCAGTACTTC

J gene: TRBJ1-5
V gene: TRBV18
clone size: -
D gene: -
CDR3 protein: CASSPEPTHYSNQPQHF
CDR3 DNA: TGTGCCAGCTCACCGGAGCCCACACATTATAGCAATCAGCCCCAGCATTTT

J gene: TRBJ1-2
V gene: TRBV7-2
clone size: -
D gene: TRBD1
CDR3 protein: CASSPRFRDRRRGGYGYTF
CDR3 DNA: TGTGCCAGCAGCCCGAGATTCCGGGACAGGAGGAGGGGTGGCTATGGCTACACCTTC

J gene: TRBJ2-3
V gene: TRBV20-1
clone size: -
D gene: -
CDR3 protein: CSARDGGGKDTQYF
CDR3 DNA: TGCAGTGCTAGAGATGGGGGAGGAAAAGATACGCAGTATTTT

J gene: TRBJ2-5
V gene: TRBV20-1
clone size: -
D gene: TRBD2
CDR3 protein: CSADTSGRAETQYF
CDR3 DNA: TGCAGTGCAGACACTAGCGGGAGGGCCGAGACCCAGTACTTC

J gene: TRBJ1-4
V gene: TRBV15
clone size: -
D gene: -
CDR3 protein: CATSRESREGRKLFF
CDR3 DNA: TGTGCCACCAGCAGAGAGAGCAGGGAGGGGCGAAAACTGTTTTTT

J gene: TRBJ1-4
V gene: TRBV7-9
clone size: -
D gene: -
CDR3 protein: CASTGRTNEKLFF
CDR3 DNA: TGTGCCAGCACGGGTAGGACTAATGAAAAACTGTTTTTT

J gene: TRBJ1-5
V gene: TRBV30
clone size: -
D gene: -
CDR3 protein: CAWSVGGNQPQHF
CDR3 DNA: TGTGCCTGGAGTGTAGGGGGCAATCAGCCCCAGCATTTT

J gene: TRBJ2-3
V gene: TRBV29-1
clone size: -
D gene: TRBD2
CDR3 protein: CSGLAGGPADTQYF
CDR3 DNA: TGCAGCGGTTTAGCGGGAGGGCCCGCAGATACGCAGTATTTT

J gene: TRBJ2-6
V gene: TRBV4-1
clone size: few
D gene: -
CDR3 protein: CASSPTESSGANVLTF
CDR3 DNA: TGCGCCAGCAGCCCTACCGAGAGCTCTGGGGCCAACGTCCTGACTTTC

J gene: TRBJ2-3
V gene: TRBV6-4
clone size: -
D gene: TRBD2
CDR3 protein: CASSPGLAGVPDTQYF
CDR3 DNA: TGTGCCAGCAGTCCCGGACTAGCGGGAGTCCCAGATACGCAGTATTTT

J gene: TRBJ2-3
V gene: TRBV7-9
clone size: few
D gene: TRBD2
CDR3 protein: CASSSTSGRRDTQYF
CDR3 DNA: TGTGCCAGCAGCTCCACTAGCGGGAGGCGGGATACGCAGTATTTT

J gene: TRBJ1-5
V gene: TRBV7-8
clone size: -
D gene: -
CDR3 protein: CASSPPTGRYSNQPQHF
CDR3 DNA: TGTGCCAGCAGCCCCCCGACAGGCCGTTATAGCAATCAGCCCCAGCATTTT

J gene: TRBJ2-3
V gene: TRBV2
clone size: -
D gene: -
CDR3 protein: CASSQRGGGPITDTQYF
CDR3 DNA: TGTGCCAGCAGCCAACGAGGGGGAGGGCCGATCACAGATACGCAGTATTTT

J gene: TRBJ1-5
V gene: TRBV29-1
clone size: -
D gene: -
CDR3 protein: CSVQLGLGQPQHF
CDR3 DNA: TGCAGCGTTCAACTAGGTCTGGGCCAGCCCCAGCATTTT

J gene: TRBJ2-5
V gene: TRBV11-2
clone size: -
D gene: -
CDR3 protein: CASGFGAETQYF
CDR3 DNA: TGTGCCAGCGGGTTTGGTGCAGAGACCCAGTACTTC

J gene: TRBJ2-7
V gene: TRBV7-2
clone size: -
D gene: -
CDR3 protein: CASSPRGVSYEQYF
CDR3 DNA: TGTGCCAGCAGCCCTAGGGGGGTCTCTTACGAGCAGTACTTC

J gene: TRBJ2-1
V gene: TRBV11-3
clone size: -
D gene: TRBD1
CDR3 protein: CASSLTDRGLAYNEQFF
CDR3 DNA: TGTGCCAGCAGCTTAACGGACAGGGGGCTGGCCTACAATGAGCAGTTCTTC

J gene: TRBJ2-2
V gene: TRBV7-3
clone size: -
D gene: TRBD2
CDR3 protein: CASSRRGTGELFF
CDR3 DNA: TGTGCCAGCAGCCGGCGGGGGACCGGGGAGCTGTTTTTT

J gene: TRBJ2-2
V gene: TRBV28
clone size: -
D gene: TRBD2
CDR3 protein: CASSTSGGNTGELFF
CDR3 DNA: TGTGCCAGCAGTACTAGCGGGGGCAACACCGGGGAGCTGTTTTTT

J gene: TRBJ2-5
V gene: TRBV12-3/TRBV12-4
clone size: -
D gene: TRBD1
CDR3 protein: CASSLNRGLETQYF
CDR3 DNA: TGTGCCAGCAGTTTAAACAGGGGGCTAGAGACCCAGTACTTC

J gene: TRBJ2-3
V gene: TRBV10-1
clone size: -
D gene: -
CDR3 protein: CATREGDSTDTQYF
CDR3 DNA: TGCGCCACGCGAGAAGGAGACAGCACAGATACGCAGTATTTT

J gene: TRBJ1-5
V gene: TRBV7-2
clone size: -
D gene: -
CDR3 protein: CASNQGYGNQPQHF
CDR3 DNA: TGTGCCAGCAACCAGGGGTATGGCAATCAGCCCCAGCATTTT

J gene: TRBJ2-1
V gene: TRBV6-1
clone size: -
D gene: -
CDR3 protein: CASRLESSATYNEQFF
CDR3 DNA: TGTGCCAGCAGACTTGAATCTAGCGCTACCTACAATGAGCAGTTCTTC

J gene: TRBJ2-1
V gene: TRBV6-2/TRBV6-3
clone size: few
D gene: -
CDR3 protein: CASSRTNEQFF
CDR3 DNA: TGTGCCAGCAGTCGGACTAATGAGCAGTTCTTC

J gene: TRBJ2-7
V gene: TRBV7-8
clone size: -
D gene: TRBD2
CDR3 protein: CASSRTGTRAYEQYF
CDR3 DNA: TGTGCCAGCAGCAGAACCGGGACTAGGGCCTACGAGCAGTACTTC

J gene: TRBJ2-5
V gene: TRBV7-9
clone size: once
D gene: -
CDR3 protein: CASSLRAGGYQETQYF
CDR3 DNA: TGTGCCAGCAGCTTAAGGGCAGGGGGGTACCAAGAGACCCAGTACTTC

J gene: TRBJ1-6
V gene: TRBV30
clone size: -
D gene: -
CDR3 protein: CAWSHAWASTYNSPLHF
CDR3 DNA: TGTGCCTGGAGTCACGCATGGGCTAGCACGTATAATTCACCCCTCCACTTT

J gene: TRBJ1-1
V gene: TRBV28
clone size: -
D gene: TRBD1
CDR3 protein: CATRAGGGTEAFF
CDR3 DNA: TGTGCCACCAGGGCAGGGGGCGGCACTGAAGCTTTCTTT

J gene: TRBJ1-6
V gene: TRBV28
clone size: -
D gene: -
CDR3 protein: CASSDAVPRGNSPLHF
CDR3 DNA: TGTGCCAGCAGCGATGCAGTTCCACGGGGTAATTCACCCCTCCACTTT

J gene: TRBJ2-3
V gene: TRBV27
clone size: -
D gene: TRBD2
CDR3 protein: CASSSSIAGGSDTQYF
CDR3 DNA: TGTGCCAGCAGTTCGAGTATAGCGGGAGGATCAGATACGCAGTATTTT

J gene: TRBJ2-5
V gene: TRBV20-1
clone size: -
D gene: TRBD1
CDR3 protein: CSARDTDREETQYF
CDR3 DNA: TGCAGTGCTAGAGACACGGACAGGGAAGAGACCCAGTACTTC

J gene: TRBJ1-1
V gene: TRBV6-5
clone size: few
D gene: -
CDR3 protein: CASSYTNRLSTEAFF
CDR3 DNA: TGTGCCAGCAGTTACACCAATCGGTTATCCACTGAAGCTTTCTTT

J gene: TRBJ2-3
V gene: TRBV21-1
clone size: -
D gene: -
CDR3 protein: CASSKLGIGGPLYRTDTQYF
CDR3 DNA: TGTGCCAGCAGCAAATTGGGCATCGGTGGCCCGTTATACCGCACAGATACGCAGTATTTT

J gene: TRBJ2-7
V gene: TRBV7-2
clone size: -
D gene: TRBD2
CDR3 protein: CASSLAPGLAGREQYF
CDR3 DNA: TGTGCCAGCAGCTTAGCCCCCGGGCTAGCGGGCAGGGAGCAGTACTTC

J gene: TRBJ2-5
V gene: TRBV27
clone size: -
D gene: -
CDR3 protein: CASSLRDTNIQETQYF
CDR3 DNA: TGTGCCAGCAGTCTGAGGGACACAAACATCCAAGAGACCCAGTACTTC

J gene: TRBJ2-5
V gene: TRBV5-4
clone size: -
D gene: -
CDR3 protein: CASSLVGNEETQYF
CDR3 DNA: TGTGCCAGCAGCTTGGTAGGGAATGAAGAGACCCAGTACTTC

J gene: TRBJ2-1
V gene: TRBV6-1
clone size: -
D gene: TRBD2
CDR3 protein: CASRQREEHNEQFF
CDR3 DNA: TGTGCCAGCAGACAGCGGGAGGAACACAATGAGCAGTTCTTC